The source of this T cell receptor (beta chain) is a study of identical twins. Broader study findings: Zero-insertion results could be subject to partial confounding by invariant MAIT and iNKT cells. Out-of-frame TCR alpha sharing in monozygotic twins exceeded recombination model predictions.

This clonotype has just a few counts. The target antigen is unknown. The CDR3 has 14 residues. Germline CDR1 reads SGHTA; CDR2 reads FQGNSA. The V and J ends lost 1 base and 4 bases respectively, with 8 bases between them. cDNA molecules carried unique molecular identifiers, and template switching added a universal primer site. TCRdb ran MiXCR on the 5' RACE reads and lists one entry per CDR3 protein. The sample contains about 530,000 distinct CDR3 sequences, roughly 15% of which appear only once. This sample was shared with a second study, whose subject was yellow fever vaccine responses in identical twins.

The gene calls are TRBV7-2 and TRBJ1-5, with D unclear. This clonotype originated in a woman between 18 and 29 years old in good health. Material for sequencing was CD4+ T cells sorted from blood. The CDR3 reads CASSLGGKNQPQHF. CDR3 bases: TGTGCCAGCAGCTTAGGCGGAAAGAATCAGCCCCAGCATTTT.